This TCR beta chain was sequenced in a study of blood T cells in healthy people across ages. This clonotype was seen a single time. With a much larger clone just one base away, this may be a read error. Sample-barcoded 5' priming and a J-beta primer mix drove a second PCR of roughly 6 to 12 cycles. Every cDNA was tagged by a template-switch adaptor with 12 random nucleotides. TCRdb ran MiXCR on the 5' RACE reads and lists one entry per CDR3 protein. The data show approximately 780,000 distinct CDR3 sequences, under 30% seen once. This CDR3 region has 17 residues. CDR1 is MNHEY, CDR2 SVGEGT, per germline. The donors, aged about 6 to 95, were healthy Caucasians from Russia. This same sample was also taken into another study, of T cells of mothers and their children. From that study: Extracted RNA, in its entirety, went into cDNA synthesis at roughly 1.5 ug per 15 ul.

Sequencing was performed on blood. The chain combines TRBV6-2 or TRBV6-3 with TRBJ2-1, with TRBD1 matching over 10 bases. This sequence was found in a boy younger than 18 in good health. This CDR3 is CASSYAEGQGSYNGQFF. For the CDR3, the DNA is TGTGCCAGCAGTTACGCGGAGGGACAGGGGTCCTACAATGGGCAGTTCTTC.